One sample yielded the 32 T cell receptor beta chains listed below, sequenced in a study of early T cells in non-severe SARS-CoV-2 infection. One entry per CDR3 protein, called by TCRdb with MiXCR from the 5' RACE reads. The sample yields roughly 100,000 distinct CDR3 sequences, about an eighth seen once. Sequenced input: whole blood. These receptors all stem from an adult who was a healthcare worker with PCR-confirmed SARS-CoV-2 infection or an uninfected control (not recorded which).

This clonotype was counted only a few times. This chain links TRBV11-2 with TRBJ2-7, with D uncertain. Germline CDR1 reads SGHAT; CDR2 reads FQNNGV. This CDR3 has 14 amino acids. V lost 6 bases and J 6 bases, leaving 18 bases between the germline ends. The CDR3 spells CASRFLPMEGEQYF. The CDR3 nucleotides read TGTGCCAGCAGATTCCTACCCATGGAAGGCGAGCAGTACTTC.

This clonotype was counted ten times or more. This chain connects TRBV6-5 to TRBJ2-3; the D is unclear. There are 15 residues in the CDR3. Trimming shortened V by 2 bases and J by 2 bases, and 11 bases separated the two germline ends. Germline V gives CDR1 MNHEY, CDR2 SVGAGI. The CDR3 is CASSYREENTDTQYF. The DNA of the CDR3 is TGTGCCAGCAGTTACCGCGAAGAGAACACAGATACGCAGTATTTT.

The CDR3 sequence is CASGMGQGTDTQYF. The CDR3 region has the DNA TGCGCCAGCGGGATGGGACAGGGGACAGATACGCAGTATTTT. The rearrangement joins TRBV5-1 to TRBJ2-3; 10 nucleotides match TRBD1. The CDR3 covers 14 residues. Looked up from germline, CDR1 is SGHRS and CDR2 is YFSETQ. The J segment lost 3 bases and the V segment lost 7 bases, leaving 5 bases of the junction unmatched.

This clonotype was seen repeatedly, ten times or more. The chain has TRBV20-1 and TRBJ2-7, with 15 bases fitting TRBD2. The CDR3 is made up of 18 amino acids. After removal of 5 bases from V and 4 bases from J, the junction contained 15 bases not matched to a gene. Germline V CDR1 and CDR2: DFQATT, SNEGSKA (reference sequence). In DNA, the CDR3 is TGCAGTGCTTCCGCCGGGACTAGCGGGAGGAGGGGAGGTTACGAGCAGTACTTC. It translates to CSASAGTSGRRGGYEQYF.

This clonotype was picked up a small number of times. The chain has TRBV20-1 and TRBJ2-7; tentative D call: TRBD2 (5 bases). Germline-derived CDR1 and CDR2 are DFQATT and SNEGSKA (reference sequence). V was cut by 0 bases and J by 4 bases, with 19 bases left in between. This CDR3 is built from 16 residues. The CDR3 here is CSARDQYSAVLYEQYF. The CDR3 nucleotides read TGCAGTGCTAGAGATCAGTACTCAGCGGTACTTTACGAGCAGTACTTC.

This clonotype was counted many times. The V gene is TRBV11-2, the J gene TRBJ1-6; D possibly corresponds to TRBD1 (6 bases). Germline V gene lookup returns CDR1 SGHAT and CDR2 FQNNGV. The length of the CDR3 is 14 residues. V lost 5 bases and J lost 8, with 13 bases in between. The CDR3 here is CASSQRGVDSPLHF. The DNA of the CDR3 is TGTGCCAGCAGCCAAAGGGGGGTAGATTCACCCCTCCACTTT.

This clonotype appeared a few times. J is TRBJ2-7 and V is TRBV3-1; D not resolved. Germline CDR1 is LGHDT and CDR2 is YNNKEL (reference sequence). This CDR3 is built from 11 residues. Trimming cost V 5 bases and J 12 bases, with 14 bases left between them. The CDR3 region is CASSYGPRLYF. CDR3 DNA: TGTGCCAGCAGCTACGGACCACGGTTGTACTTC.

This clonotype has ten or more counts. The J gene is TRBJ1-6, the V gene TRBV6-6; D might be TRBD1 (5 bases). The germline gives CDR1 MNHNY, CDR2 SVGAGI (reference sequence). Trimming removed 6 bases from V and 16 bases from J, with 10 bases in between. This CDR3 is 10 amino acids long. CDR3 residues: CASSFDRLHF. CDR3 coding DNA: TGTGCCAGCAGCTTCGACAGACTCCACTTT.

The chain recombines TRBV7-9 with TRBJ2-1; 10 positions match TRBD1. CDR3 length: 15 amino acids. The J segment lost 2 bases and the V segment lost 5 bases, leaving 3 bases of the junction unmatched. The V gene's germline CDR1 is SEHNR and CDR2 FQNEAQ (reference sequence). DNA of the CDR3: TGTGCCAGCAGCGAGGGGACAGGGGCCTACAATGAGCAGTTCTTC. Its protein product is CASSEGTGAYNEQFF.

This chain links TRBV7-9 with TRBJ2-7; no definite D call. V lost 4 bases and J lost 2, with 9 bases in between. Germline-derived CDR1 and CDR2 are SEHNR and FQNEAQ (reference sequence). The CDR3 runs 13 residues. CDR3: CASSWTQAYEQYF. In DNA, the CDR3 is TGTGCCAGCAGCTGGACCCAGGCCTACGAGCAGTACTTC.

The rearrangement uses TRBV7-8 and TRBJ2-7; D call uncertain. The CDR3 is made up of 14 amino acids. Germline V gene data show CDR1 as SGHVS and CDR2 as FQNEAQ. Trimming took off 1 base at V and 4 bases at J, with 11 bases between the two ends. CDR3 DNA: TGTGCCAGCAGCTTAGGGTGGAAGGGTTACGAGCAGTACTTC. Its protein product is CASSLGWKGYEQYF.

This chain uses TRBV19 with TRBJ2-2; D call uncertain. CDR1 is LNHDA and CDR2 is SQIVND in the germline V gene (reference sequence). The CDR3 extends over 13 amino acids. Trimming took 3 bases from V and 4 from J, leaving 6 bases between them. CDR3 sequence reads: CASSIKVTGELFF. The DNA of the CDR3 is TGTGCCAGTAGTATTAAGGTCACCGGGGAGCTGTTTTTT.

Concerning this clonotype itself: The junction does not match germline at one end; this may be a read error. The V call is TRBV28, the J call TRBJ2-7; 9 nucleotides line up with TRBD2. The germline gives CDR1 MDHEN, CDR2 SYDVKM. This CDR3 is 15 amino acids long. DNA of the CDR3: TGTGCCAGCAGTTCCTTCCACTCTAGCGGGAACTGGGTTGACTTC. Its translation: CASSSFHSSGNWVDF.

V and J are TRBV28 and TRBJ2-6; TRBD2 agrees at 7 bases. The CDR3 spans 12 residues. Losses at the gene ends were 8 bases for V and 8 bases for J; bases not matched to a gene: 3. CDR1 and CDR2 from the germline V gene are MDHEN and SYDVKM. CDR3 sequence: CASRGGSNVLTF. Here the CDR3 DNA reads TGTGCCAGCCGGGGAGGGTCCAACGTCCTGACTTTC.

The V gene is TRBV28, the J gene TRBJ2-7, with 8 positions matching TRBD1. CDR3 length equals 14 residues. Germline V gives CDR1 MDHEN, CDR2 SYDVKM. V lost 2 bases and J lost 3; bases outside the gene matches: 3. This CDR3 is CASSLDRGFYEQYF. In DNA, the CDR3 is TGTGCCAGCAGTTTAGACAGGGGATTCTACGAGCAGTACTTC.

This clonotype came up many times. This chain connects TRBV6-1 to TRBJ1-2; D might be TRBD1 (6 bases). This CDR3 is built from 14 residues. Trimming shortened V by 0 bases and J by 8 bases, and 13 bases separated the two germline ends. Germline lookup yields CDR1 MNHNS and CDR2 SASEGT. In DNA, the CDR3 is TGTGCCAGCAGTGAAGCAGTCCAGGGGTCAGGCTACACCTTC. Its translation: CASSEAVQGSGYTF.

A few counts support this clonotype. V and J are TRBV7-9 and TRBJ2-5; the D is unclear. This CDR3 spans 14 amino acids. CDR1 and CDR2 (germline): SEHNR, FQNEAQ (reference sequence). The germline V and J ends were trimmed by 3 bases and 4 bases, with 12 bases remaining between them. The CDR3 here is CASSFSVPPETQYF. CDR3 coding DNA: TGTGCCAGCAGCTTCTCAGTACCCCCAGAGACCCAGTACTTC.

This chain joins TRBV28 and TRBJ1-2; no firm D call. CDR3 length equals 12 residues. Trimming shortened V by 3 bases and J by 4 bases, and 6 bases separated the two germline ends. The germline CDR1 and CDR2 sequences are MDHEN and SYDVKM. The CDR3: CASSFDVYGYTF. CDR3 in DNA: TGTGCCAGCAGTTTTGACGTCTATGGCTACACCTTC.

This clonotype appeared a few times. The chain carries TRBV5-4 and TRBJ2-3; D possibly corresponds to TRBD2 (6 bases). Trimming pared 1 base from V and 2 bases from J, leaving 11 bases between. The CDR3 is 15 amino acids. Germline CDR1 SGHNT, CDR2 YYREEE (reference sequence). The CDR3 region has the DNA TGTGCCAGCAGCTTGACTAGCCAATTCACAGATACGCAGTATTTT. Translating gives CASSLTSQFTDTQYF.

This rearrangement joins TRBV5-1 to TRBJ2-5; possibly TRBD1 or TRBD2 for D (5 bases each). Germline values: CDR1 SGHRS, CDR2 YFSETQ. V lost 5 bases and J lost 4, with 6 bases in between. The CDR3 length is 11 residues. In nucleotides, the CDR3 is TGCGCCAGCAGGGGGACAGAGACCCAGTACTTC. Amino acids: CASRGTETQYF.

The chain has TRBV29-1 and TRBJ2-7; D gene unclear. Trimming stripped 7 bases from V and 6 bases from J, with 13 bases between. This CDR3 contains 11 residues. Germline V gene data show CDR1 as SQVTM and CDR2 as ANQGSEA. The CDR3 is CSAQSGIEQYF. The CDR3 bases are TGCAGCGCCCAAAGTGGGATCGAGCAGTACTTC.

This clonotype was counted a few times. The V gene is TRBV20-1, the J gene TRBJ1-1; D not resolved. The germline V gene encodes CDR1 DFQATT and CDR2 SNEGSKA (reference sequence). There are 13 residues in the CDR3. Deletions cut 8 bases from V and 4 bases from J, with 17 bases between. CDR3 sequence (DNA): TGCAGTACTCCAAGGCGGTTGGGCACTGAAGCTTTCTTT. Amino acid sequence: CSTPRRLGTEAFF.

This clonotype was seen more than once but under ten times. The chain carries TRBV12-3 or TRBV12-4 and TRBJ1-1, with D unresolved. Trimming removed 3 bases from V and 1 base from J, with 6 bases in between. This CDR3 region has 13 residues. The CDR3 coding sequence is TGTGCCAGCAGTTTCTTGGAGAACACTGAAGCTTTCTTT. As protein: CASSFLENTEAFF.

The V gene is TRBV4-3, the J gene TRBJ2-3; 7 nucleotides match TRBD1. Trimming cost V 2 bases and J 6 bases; bases outside gene matches: 8. Germline V gene data show CDR1 as LGHNA and CDR2 as YSLEER. This CDR3 is built from 15 residues. CDR3 DNA sequence: TGCGCCAGCAGCCAATCGGCAGGGGGAATGGATACGCAGTATTTT. Residues: CASSQSAGGMDTQYF.

At least ten counts were recorded for this clonotype. The CDR3 bases are TGTGCCAGCAGCTATACGATGCTCTACGAGCAGTACTTC. This translates into CASSYTMLYEQYF. The chain carries TRBV7-2 and TRBJ2-7; D is undetermined. The CDR3 totals 13 residues. Trimming pared 4 bases from V and 3 bases from J, leaving 10 bases between. Germline lookup yields CDR1 SGHTA and CDR2 FQGNSA.

This clonotype was observed many times. This rearrangement joins TRBV18 to TRBJ1-1; no clear D gene. CDR3 length equals 13 residues. With 3 bases removed from V and 7 bases from J, the gap between germline ends came to 12 bases. Germline V lookup: CDR1 KGHSH, CDR2 LQKENI. The CDR3 nucleotides read TGTGCCAGCTCACCCCCCGACATTAATGAAGCTTTCTTT. It is translated as CASSPPDINEAFF.

This clonotype was seen more than once but under ten times. The genes are TRBV7-9 and TRBJ2-7; D is ambiguous. V was pared by 6 bases and J by 5 bases, with 14 bases between. Germline lookup yields CDR1 SEHNR and CDR2 FQNEAQ (reference sequence). The CDR3 sequence is 13 residues long. The CDR3 bases are TGTGCCAGCAGTCCTAGGGATCGCCACGAGCAGTACTTC. It translates to CASSPRDRHEQYF. The variable domain in full, completed from reference TRBV7-9 and TRBJ2-7, reads DTGVSQNPRHKITKRGQNVTFRCDPISEHNRLYWYRQTLGQGPEFLTYFQNEAQLEKSRLLSDRFSAERPKGSFSTLEIQRTEQGDSAMYLCASSPRDRHEQYFGPGTRLTVT.

This clonotype has only a few counts. The rearrangement uses TRBV5-4 and TRBJ2-7, with D possibly matching TRBD1 (6 bases). With 5 bases removed from V and 5 bases from J, the gap between germline ends came to 17 bases. From germline, CDR1 is SGHNT and CDR2 YYREEE (reference sequence). The CDR3 is 14 amino acids. CDR3 coding DNA: TGTGCCAGCAGGCAGGACAGTCGCCGGGACGAGCAGTACTTC. As protein: CASRQDSRRDEQYF. Full variable domain (rest looked up from reference TRBV5-4 and TRBJ2-7): ETGVTQSPTHLIKTRGQQVTLRCSSQSGHNTVSWYQQALGQGPQFIFQYYREEENGRGNFPPRFSGLQFPNYSSELNVNALELDDSALYLCASRQDSRRDEQYFGPGTRLTVT.

This clonotype was observed at least ten times. The chain joins TRBV6-2 or TRBV6-3 to TRBJ1-6; no firm D call. CDR1 MNHEY and CDR2 SVGEGT come from the germline V gene. The CDR3 is 16 residues long. With 2 bases removed from V and 0 bases from J, the gap between germline ends came to 8 bases. The CDR3 loop is CASSYGASSYNSPLHF. The CDR3 nucleotides read TGTGCCAGCAGTTACGGAGCCAGCTCCTATAATTCACCCCTCCACTTT.

This clonotype was seen ten or more times. The V and J genes are TRBV11-2 and TRBJ2-7, with D unclear. This CDR3 spans 13 amino acids. Germline lookup yields CDR1 SGHAT and CDR2 FQNNGV. Trimming took off 1 base at V and 5 bases at J, with 9 bases between the two ends. The chain's CDR3 is CASSLVLVDEQYF. CDR3 DNA sequence: TGTGCCAGCAGCTTAGTTCTAGTCGACGAGCAGTACTTC.

The sample holds a few counts of this clonotype. The chain uses TRBV6-5 and TRBJ2-5; D could derive from TRBD1 or TRBD2 (6 bases each). The CDR3 loop spans 13 amino acids. V was shortened by 10 bases and J by 3 bases, with 15 bases between the two germline ends. Germline CDR1 and CDR2: MNHEY and SVGAGI. Here the CDR3 reads CATRGTAEETQYF. CDR3 in DNA: TGTGCCACAAGGGGGACTGCGGAAGAGACCCAGTACTTC.

The rearrangement links TRBV28 to TRBJ2-5, with unresolved D. The germline V gene has CDR1 MDHEN and CDR2 SYDVKM. Trimming removed 4 bases from V and 1 base from J, with 4 bases in between. The CDR3 totals 12 residues. The CDR3 is CASSSFQETQYF. CDR3 DNA sequence: TGTGCCAGCAGTTCTTTCCAAGAGACCCAGTACTTC.